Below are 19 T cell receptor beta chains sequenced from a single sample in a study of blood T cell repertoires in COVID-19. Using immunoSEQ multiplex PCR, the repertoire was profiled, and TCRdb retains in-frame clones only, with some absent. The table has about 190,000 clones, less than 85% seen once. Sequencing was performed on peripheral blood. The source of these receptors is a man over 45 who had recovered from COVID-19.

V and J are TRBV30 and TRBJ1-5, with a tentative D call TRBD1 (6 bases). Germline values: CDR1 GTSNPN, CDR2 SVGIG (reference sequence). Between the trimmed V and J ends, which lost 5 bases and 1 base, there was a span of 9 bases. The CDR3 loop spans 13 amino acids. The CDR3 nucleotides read TGTGCCTGGGGACAGATAAGCAATCAGCCCCAGCATTTT. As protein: CAWGQISNQPQHF. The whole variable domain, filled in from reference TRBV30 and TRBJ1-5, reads SQTIHQWPATLVQPVGSPLSLECTVEGTSNPNLYWYRQAAGRGLQLLFYSVGIGQISSEVPQNLSASRPQDRQFILSSKKLLLSDSGFYLCAWGQISNQPQHFGDGTRLSIL.

The CDR3, as DNA: TGTGCCAGCAGCTTTGGACTAGCGCTTAGCTCCTACAATGAGCAGTTCTTC. Its protein product is CASSFGLALSSYNEQFF. The V and J genes are TRBV7-9 and TRBJ2-1, with 9 bases identical to TRBD2. The germline CDR1 and CDR2 sequences are SEHNR and FQNEAQ (reference sequence). Trimming at V came to 3 bases and at J to 0 bases, leaving 6 bases not matched to a gene. This CDR3 spans 17 amino acids. The whole variable domain, filled in from reference TRBV7-9 and TRBJ2-1, reads DTGVSQNPRHKITKRGQNVTFRCDPISEHNRLYWYRQTLGQGPEFLTYFQNEAQLEKSRLLSDRFSAERPKGSFSTLEIQRTEQGDSAMYLCASSFGLALSSYNEQFFGPGTRLTVL.

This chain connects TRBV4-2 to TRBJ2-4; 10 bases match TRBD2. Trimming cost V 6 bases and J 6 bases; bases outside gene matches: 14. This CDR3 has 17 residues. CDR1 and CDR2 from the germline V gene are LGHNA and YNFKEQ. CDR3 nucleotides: TGTGCCAGCAGGGGGGGGACTAGCGCAGAGAAAGGAAACATTCAGTACTTC. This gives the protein CASRGGTSAEKGNIQYF.

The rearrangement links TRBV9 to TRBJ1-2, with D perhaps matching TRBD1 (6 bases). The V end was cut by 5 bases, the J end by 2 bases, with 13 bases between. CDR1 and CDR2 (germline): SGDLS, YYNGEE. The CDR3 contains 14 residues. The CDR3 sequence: CASRRVQGNYGYTF. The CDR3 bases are TGTGCCAGCAGAAGAGTCCAGGGGAACTATGGCTACACCTTC.

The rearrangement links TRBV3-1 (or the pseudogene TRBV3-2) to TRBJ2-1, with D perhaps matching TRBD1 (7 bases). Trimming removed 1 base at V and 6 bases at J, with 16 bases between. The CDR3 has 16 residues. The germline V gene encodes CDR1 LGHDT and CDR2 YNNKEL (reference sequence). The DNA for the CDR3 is TGTGCCAGCAGCCAAGGACAGGGACTGCTGACCAATGAGCAGTTCTTC. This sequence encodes CASSQGQGLLTNEQFF.

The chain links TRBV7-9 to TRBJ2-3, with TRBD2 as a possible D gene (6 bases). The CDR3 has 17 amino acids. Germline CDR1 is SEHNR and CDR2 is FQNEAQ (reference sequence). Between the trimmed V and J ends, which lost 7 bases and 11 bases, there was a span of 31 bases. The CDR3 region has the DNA TGTGCCAGCACAACTATAGCGGAGGGCCCCGTATTGATTAAGCAGTATTTT. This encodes CASTTIAEGPVLIKQYF.

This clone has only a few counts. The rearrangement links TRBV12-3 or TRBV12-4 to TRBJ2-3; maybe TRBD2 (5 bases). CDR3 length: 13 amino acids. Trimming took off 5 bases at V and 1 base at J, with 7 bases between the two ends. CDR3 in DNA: TGTGCCAGCAGTCACGGGGGCACAGATACGCAGTATTTT. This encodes CASSHGGTDTQYF.

CDR3 residues: CASNGPSVQPQHF. CDR3 DNA sequence: TGTGCCAGTAATGGTCCTAGCGTGCAGCCCCAGCATTTT. The chain carries TRBV19 and TRBJ1-5, with D uncertain. Germline V lookup: CDR1 LNHDA, CDR2 SQIVND (reference sequence). Trimming shortened V by 7 bases and J by 7 bases, and 14 bases separated the two germline ends. There are 13 residues in the CDR3.

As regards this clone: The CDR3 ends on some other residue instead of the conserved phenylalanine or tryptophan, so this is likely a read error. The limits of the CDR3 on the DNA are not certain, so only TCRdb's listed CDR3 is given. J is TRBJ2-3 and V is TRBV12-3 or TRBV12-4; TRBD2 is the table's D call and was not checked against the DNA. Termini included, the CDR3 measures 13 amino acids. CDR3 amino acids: CASSSGLLAGASV.

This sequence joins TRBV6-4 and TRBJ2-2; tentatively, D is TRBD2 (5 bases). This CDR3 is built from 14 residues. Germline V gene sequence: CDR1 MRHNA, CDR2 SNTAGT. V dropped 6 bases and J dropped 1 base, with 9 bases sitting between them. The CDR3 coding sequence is TGTGCCAGCAGGAGGGAAGGGAACACCGGGGAGCTGTTTTTT. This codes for CASRREGNTGELFF.

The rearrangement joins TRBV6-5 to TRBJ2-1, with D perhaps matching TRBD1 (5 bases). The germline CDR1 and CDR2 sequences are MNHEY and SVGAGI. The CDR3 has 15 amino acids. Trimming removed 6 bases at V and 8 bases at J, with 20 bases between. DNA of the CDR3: TGTGCCAGCAGCCCCCGAGACAGACATCTATATGAGCAGTTCTTC. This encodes CASSPRDRHLYEQFF.

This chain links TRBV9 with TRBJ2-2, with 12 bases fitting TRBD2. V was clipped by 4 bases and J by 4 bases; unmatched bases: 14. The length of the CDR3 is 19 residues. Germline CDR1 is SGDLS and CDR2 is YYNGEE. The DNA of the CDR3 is TGTGCCAGCAGCTATGGGGGGCTAGCGGGAGGGCTGACCACCGGGGAGCTGTTTTTT. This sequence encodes CASSYGGLAGGLTTGELFF. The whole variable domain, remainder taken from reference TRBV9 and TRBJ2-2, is DSGVTQTPKHLITATGQRVTLRCSPRSGDLSVYWYQQSLDQGLQFLIQYYNGEERAKGNILERFSAQQFPDLHSELNLSSLELGDSALYFCASSYGGLAGGLTTGELFFGEGSRLTVL.

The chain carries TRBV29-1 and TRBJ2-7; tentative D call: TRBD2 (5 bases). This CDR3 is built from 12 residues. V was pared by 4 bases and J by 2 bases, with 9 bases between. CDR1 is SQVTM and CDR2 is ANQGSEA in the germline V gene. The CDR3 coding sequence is TGCAGCGTTGCCCGGGGTCCCTACGAGCAGTACTTC. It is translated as CSVARGPYEQYF.

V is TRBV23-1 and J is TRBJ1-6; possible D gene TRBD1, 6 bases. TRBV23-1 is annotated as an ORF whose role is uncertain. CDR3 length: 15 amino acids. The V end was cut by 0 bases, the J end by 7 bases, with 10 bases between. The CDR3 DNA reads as TGCGCCAGCAGTCAATCAAGACAGGAAAATTCACCCCTCCACTTT. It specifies CASSQSRQENSPLHF.

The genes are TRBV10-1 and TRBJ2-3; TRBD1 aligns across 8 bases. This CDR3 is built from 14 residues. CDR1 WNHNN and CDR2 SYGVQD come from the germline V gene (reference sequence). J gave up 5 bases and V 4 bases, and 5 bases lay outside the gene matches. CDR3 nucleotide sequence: TGCGCCAGCAGTGTGTCCAGGGGGCGAGATACGCAGTATTTT. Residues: CASSVSRGRDTQYF.

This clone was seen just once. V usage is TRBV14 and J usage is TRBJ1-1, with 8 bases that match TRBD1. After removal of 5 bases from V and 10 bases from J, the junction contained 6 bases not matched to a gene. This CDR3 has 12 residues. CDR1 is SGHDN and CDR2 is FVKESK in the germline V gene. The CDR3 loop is CASSAGGPGAFF. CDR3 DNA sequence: TGTGCCAGCAGCGCAGGGGGCCCGGGAGCTTTCTTT.

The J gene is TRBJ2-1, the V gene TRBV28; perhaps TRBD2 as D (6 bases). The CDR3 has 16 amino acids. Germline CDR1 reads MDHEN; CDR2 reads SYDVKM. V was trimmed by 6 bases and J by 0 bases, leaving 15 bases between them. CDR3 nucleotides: TGTGCCAGCAGGGCTCTAGCGAAAAGCTCCTACAATGAGCAGTTCTTC. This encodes CASRALAKSSYNEQFF.

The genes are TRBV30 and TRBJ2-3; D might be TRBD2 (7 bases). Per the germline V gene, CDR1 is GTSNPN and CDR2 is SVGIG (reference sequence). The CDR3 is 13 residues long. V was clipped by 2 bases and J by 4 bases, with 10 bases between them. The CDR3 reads CAWSSGGADTQYF. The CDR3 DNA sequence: TGTGCCTGGAGTTCGGGGGGCGCAGATACGCAGTATTTT.

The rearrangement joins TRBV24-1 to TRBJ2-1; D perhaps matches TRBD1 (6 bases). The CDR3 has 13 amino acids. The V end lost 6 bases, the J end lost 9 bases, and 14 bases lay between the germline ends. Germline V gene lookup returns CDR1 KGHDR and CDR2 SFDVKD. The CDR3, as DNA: TGTGCCACCAGTACACAGGGATTCAGTGAGCAGTTCTTC. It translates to CATSTQGFSEQFF.